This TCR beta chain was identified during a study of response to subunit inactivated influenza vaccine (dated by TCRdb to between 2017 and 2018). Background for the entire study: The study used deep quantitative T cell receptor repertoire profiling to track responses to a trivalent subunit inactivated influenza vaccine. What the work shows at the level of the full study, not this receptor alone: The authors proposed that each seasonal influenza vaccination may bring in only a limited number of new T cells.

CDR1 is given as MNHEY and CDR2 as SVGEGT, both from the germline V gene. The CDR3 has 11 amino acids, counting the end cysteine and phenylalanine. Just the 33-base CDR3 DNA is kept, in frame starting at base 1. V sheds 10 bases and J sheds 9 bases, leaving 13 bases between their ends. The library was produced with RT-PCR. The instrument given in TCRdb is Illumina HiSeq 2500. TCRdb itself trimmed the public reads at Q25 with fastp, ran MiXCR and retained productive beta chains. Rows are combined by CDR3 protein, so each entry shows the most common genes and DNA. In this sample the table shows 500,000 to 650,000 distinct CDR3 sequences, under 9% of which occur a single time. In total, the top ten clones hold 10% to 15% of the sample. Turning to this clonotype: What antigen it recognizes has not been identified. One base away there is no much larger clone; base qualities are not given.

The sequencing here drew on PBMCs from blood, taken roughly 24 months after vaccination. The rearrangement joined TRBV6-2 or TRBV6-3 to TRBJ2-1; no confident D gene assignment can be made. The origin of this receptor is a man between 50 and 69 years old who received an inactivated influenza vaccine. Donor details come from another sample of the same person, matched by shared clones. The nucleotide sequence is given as TGTGCCACCGTTCTCTCGGGTGAGCAGTTCTTC. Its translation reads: CATVLSGEQFF.